The 5 T cell receptor beta chains given below trace back to one sample, sequenced in a study of low-dose radiotherapy and immunotherapy resistance in tumors. First-strand cDNA used TRAV- and TRBV-specific primers, covering alpha and beta chains. Over about 18 PCR cycles, TCRs were amplified from a constant-region primer and V-primer adapter. TCRdb reprocessed the reads with MiXCR, giving one entry per CDR3 protein. The top ten clones hold 12% of a sample with 8,500 to 14,000 distinct CDR3 sequences, approximately 60% of them seen once. The receptors originated from a human donor with advanced metastatic prostate, ovarian, gallbladder or colorectal cancer (not recorded which). This table probably holds off-target reads from a library built for another chain.

The chain joins TRBV20-1 to TRBJ2-7; D is possibly TRBD1 (6 bases). The CDR3 runs 13 residues. In germline, CDR1 is DFQATT, CDR2 SNEGSKA (reference sequence). V was cut by 5 bases and J by 0 bases, with 11 bases left in between. CDR3 sequence: CSAQQGNSYEQYF. For the CDR3, the DNA is TGCAGTGCTCAACAGGGTAACTCCTACGAGCAGTACTTC.

J is TRBJ1-6 and V is TRBV12-3 or TRBV12-4; 11 bases match TRBD1. The V and J ends lost 5 bases and 5 bases, in that order; junction bases with no gene match: 5. The CDR3 is made up of 16 amino acids. The CDR3 reads CASSRTGGADNSPLHF. The CDR3 region has the DNA TGTGCCAGCAGTAGGACAGGGGGCGCCGATAATTCACCCCTCCACTTT.

This clonotype was recorded a few times. This sequence joins TRBV2 and TRBJ1-5; D uncertain. The CDR3 spans 13 residues. In germline, CDR1 is SNHLY, CDR2 FYNNEI. The V and J ends lost 3 bases and 5 bases respectively, with 8 bases between them. This chain's CDR3 is CASSEPGDQPQHF. Written as DNA, the CDR3 is TGTGCCAGCAGTGAGCCTGGGGATCAGCCCCAGCATTTT.

J is TRBJ2-5 and V is TRBV11-2, with TRBD2 identical over 9 bases. This CDR3 contains 15 residues. Per the germline V gene, CDR1 is SGHAT and CDR2 is FQNNGV. The trim removed 5 bases at V and 5 bases at J, leaving 9 bases unmatched. CDR3 coding DNA: TGTGCCAGCAGCCCAGGGACTAGCCTCTTGGAGACCCAGTACTTC. Protein sequence: CASSPGTSLLETQYF.

This clonotype was observed a few times. The chain is built from TRBV23-1 and TRBJ2-1; D ambiguous. TRBV23-1 counts as an open reading frame of uncertain function. The CDR3 runs to 14 residues. Trimming removed 7 bases at V and 8 bases at J, with 18 bases between. The CDR3 coding sequence is TGCGCCAGCACCGCATTGTCGGGTGATGATGAGCAGTTCTTC. Its protein is CASTALSGDDEQFF.